This TCR beta chain was documented in a study of CD8 T cells in ankylosing spondylitis. This clonotype was detected ten times or more. TCRdb analysed the 5' RACE reads with MiXCR anew, one entry per CDR3 protein. Of roughly 150,000 distinct CDR3 sequences listed, 9.8% are singletons. Trimming stripped 3 bases from V and 2 bases from J, with 11 bases between. Germline lookup yields CDR1 MNHEY and CDR2 SMNVEV (reference sequence). The CDR3 sequence is 15 residues long. The sample comprised blood, either unsorted or a sorted T cell fraction (not recorded which). This TCR derives from a female donor with ankylosing spondylitis or in good health (not recorded which). This chain uses TRBV27 with TRBJ2-1, with D tentatively TRBD1 or TRBD2 (5 bases each). As DNA, the CDR3 is TGTGCCAGCAGTTTTGGAACGGGGCCCTACAATGAGCAGTTCTTC. Protein sequence: CASSFGTGPYNEQFF.